These 23 T cell receptor beta chains came from one sample sequenced in a study of blood T cell repertoires in COVID-19. Sequencing used immunoSEQ multiplex PCR; TCRdb keeps in-frame clones, though not all of them. The data show approximately 140,000 clones, roughly 76% seen once. The material sequenced was peripheral blood. The receptors derive from a human donor with acute or convalescent COVID-19. The donor label of this sample is uncertain.

This clone was counted a single time. The chain employs TRBV3-1 (or the pseudogene TRBV3-2) and TRBJ2-7; 10 nucleotides match TRBD2. Germline CDR1 and CDR2: LGHDT and YNNKEL (reference sequence). Trimming removed 6 bases from V and 1 base from J; junction bases left unmatched: 6. CDR3 length: 15 amino acids. The CDR3 DNA is TGTGCCAGCAGTCATAGCGGGGGGCCTTCCTACGAGCAGTACTTC. It is translated as CASSHSGGPSYEQYF.

The chain is built from TRBV7-3 and TRBJ2-1; 9 bases are a match to TRBD2. Germline V CDR1 and CDR2: SGHTA, FQGTGA. The CDR3 has 15 amino acids. V shed 3 bases, J shed 0 bases, and the junction held 0 bases outside the gene matches. The CDR3 region has the DNA TGTGCCAGCAGCTTTAGCGGGGGCTCCTACAATGAGCAGTTCTTC. Translating it yields CASSFSGGSYNEQFF.

The genes are TRBV5-1 and TRBJ2-7, with a weak D call TRBD2 (5 bases). CDR3 length equals 15 residues. V was trimmed by 0 bases and J by 0 bases, leaving 10 bases between them. CDR1 is SGHRS and CDR2 is YFSETQ in the germline V gene. CDR3 nucleotides: TGCGCCAGCAGCTTGGGCAGCGGAAGCTCCTACGAGCAGTACTTC. Translated: CASSLGSGSSYEQYF.

The chain has TRBV12-3 or TRBV12-4 and TRBJ1-2; possible D gene TRBD1, 5 bases. The CDR3 loop spans 13 amino acids. V gave up 6 bases and J gave up 6 bases, with 14 bases separating them. DNA of the CDR3: TGTGCCAGCAGAATCGGACAAACCGATGGCTACACCTTC. It specifies CASRIGQTDGYTF.

The CDR3 here is CASSRLGGGKNNEQFF. The DNA for the CDR3 is TGTGCCAGCAGCCGTCTAGGCGGGGGAAAGAACAATGAGCAGTTCTTC. V is TRBV14 and J is TRBJ2-1, with 7 nucleotides matching TRBD2. The CDR3 extends over 16 amino acids. Per germline, CDR1 SGHDN and CDR2 FVKESK. V lost 4 bases to trimming and J lost 5 bases; unmatched junction nucleotides: 11.

The J gene is TRBJ1-1, the V gene TRBV6-1, with TRBD1 matching 8 bases. CDR1 is MNHNS and CDR2 is SASEGT in the germline V gene. J lost 7 bases, V lost 2 bases, and 12 bases had no gene match. The CDR3 contains 16 residues. In DNA form, the CDR3 reads TGTGCCAGCAGTGAACCCCTAGGACAGGGAGTAGTTGAAGCTTTCTTT. Protein product: CASSEPLGQGVVEAFF.

This clone was seen once. V usage is TRBV18 and J usage is TRBJ1-6; 7 bases line up with TRBD1. CDR1 is KGHSH, CDR2 LQKENI, per germline. V trimming: 3 bases; J trimming: 6 bases; junction bases outside the gene matches: 5. CDR3 length equals 15 residues. The CDR3 reads CASSPGTAINSPLHF. The DNA for the CDR3 is TGTGCCAGCTCACCCGGGACAGCAATTAATTCACCCCTCCACTTT.

V is TRBV2 and J is TRBJ1-1; the D gene is possibly TRBD1 (6 bases). Germline lookup yields CDR1 SNHLY and CDR2 FYNNEI. Trimming removed 7 bases from V and 0 bases from J, with 12 bases in between. CDR3 length equals 14 residues. The CDR3 DNA reads TGTGCCAGCATCCAGGGGACCATGAACACTGAAGCTTTCTTT. Its translation: CASIQGTMNTEAFF.

This clone was found a few times. The J gene is TRBJ2-7, the V gene TRBV30; a possible D gene is TRBD2 (6 bases). Germline V gene data show CDR1 as GTSNPN and CDR2 as SVGIG (reference sequence). V lost 5 bases and J 2 bases, leaving 16 bases between the germline ends. The CDR3 has 14 amino acids. The DNA for the CDR3 is TGTGCCTGGTCGCGGGGCAGTTTGGCCTACGAGCAGTACTTC. Its protein product is CAWSRGSLAYEQYF.

The rearrangement joins TRBV5-6 to TRBJ1-5, with D uncertain. Looked up from germline, CDR1 is SGHDT and CDR2 is YYEEEE. V gave up 5 bases and J gave up 4 bases, with 13 bases separating them. The CDR3 loop spans 14 amino acids. The CDR3 bases are TGTGCCAGCAGTCGGAGGGTCGGGAATCAGCCCCAGCATTTT. Translating gives CASSRRVGNQPQHF.

The chain joins TRBV29-1 to TRBJ2-3, with D hard to call. CDR3 length: 14 amino acids. Per the germline V gene, CDR1 is SQVTM and CDR2 is ANQGSEA. V was shortened by 5 bases and J by 0 bases, with 12 bases between the two germline ends. The CDR3 spells CSVREYPSTDTQYF. The CDR3 DNA sequence: TGCAGCGTTCGAGAGTACCCCAGCACAGATACGCAGTATTTT.

The chain couples TRBV15 to TRBJ2-1, with 12 nucleotides matching TRBD2. The CDR3 runs 17 residues. CDR1 and CDR2 (germline): LNHNV, YYDKDF (reference sequence). The trim removed 0 bases at V and 8 bases at J, leaving 8 bases unmatched. For the CDR3, the DNA is TGTGCCACCAGCAGAGATCGGTCTAGCGGGGGGGCATATGAGCAGTTCTTC. Translating it yields CATSRDRSSGGAYEQFF.

This clone occurred many times. The chain joins TRBV9 to TRBJ1-1; 8 bases are a match to TRBD1. The CDR3 has 15 amino acids. Germline V gene lookup returns CDR1 SGDLS and CDR2 YYNGEE. V lost 4 bases to trimming and J lost 5 bases; unmatched junction nucleotides: 10. DNA for the CDR3: TGTGCCAGCAGCCCTAGTCCGACAGGGGCGACTGAAGCTTTCTTT. This encodes CASSPSPTGATEAFF.

The gene calls are TRBV12-3 or TRBV12-4 and TRBJ1-2; 9 nucleotides align to TRBD1. After removal of 6 bases from V and 10 bases from J, the junction contained 9 bases not matched to a gene. The CDR3 loop spans 13 amino acids. DNA of the CDR3: TGTGCCAGCAGCACAGGGGGCAATTCGGACTACACCTTC. It is translated as CASSTGGNSDYTF.

This clone was seen more than once but under ten times. V is TRBV3-1 (or the pseudogene TRBV3-2) and J is TRBJ1-1; 8 nucleotides align to TRBD1. The V gene end was trimmed by 0 bases and the J gene end by 1 base; junction bases not matched to a gene: 10. CDR3 length: 18 amino acids. CDR1 is LGHDT and CDR2 is YNNKEL in the germline V gene (reference sequence). The CDR3 spells CASSQEGDRRGGNTEAFF. CDR3 DNA sequence: TGTGCCAGCAGCCAAGAAGGGGACAGGCGGGGTGGGAACACTGAAGCTTTCTTT.

The sample holds one count of this clone. The gene calls are TRBV10-2 and TRBJ2-5; D is perhaps TRBD2 (5 bases). The V gene's germline CDR1 is WSHSY and CDR2 SAAADI. V was trimmed by 6 bases and J by 5 bases, leaving 13 bases between them. CDR3 length equals 13 residues. The CDR3 loop is CASRRTPGETQYF. The DNA of the CDR3 is TGCGCCAGCAGGCGGACTCCGGGGGAGACCCAGTACTTC.

The CDR3 here is CASSLGGQINTEAFF. CDR3 DNA: TGTGCCAGCAGCTTAGGGGGACAGATTAACACTGAAGCTTTCTTT. The J gene is TRBJ1-1, the V gene TRBV7-6; 7 positions match TRBD1. V lost 1 base and J lost 2; bases outside the gene matches: 4. The V gene's germline CDR1 is SGHVS and CDR2 FNYEAQ. This CDR3 comprises 15 residues.

The chain recombines TRBV5-6 with TRBJ1-1, with D tentatively TRBD1 (6 bases). Looked up from germline, CDR1 is SGHDT and CDR2 is YYEEEE. Trimming left V 1 base short and J 4 bases short, with 17 bases between. This CDR3 contains 16 residues. CDR3 DNA: TGTGCCAGCAGCTTGTCAGGGGAACGGCTTATCACTGAAGCTTTCTTT. It encodes CASSLSGERLITEAFF.

The J gene is TRBJ2-1, the V gene TRBV11-3; D is possibly TRBD2 (7 bases). The CDR3 covers 16 residues. Deletions cut 1 base from V and 7 bases from J, with 17 bases between. Germline V gene sequence: CDR1 SGHNT, CDR2 YENEEA. This CDR3 is CASSLGGGAPRNEQFF. The CDR3 nucleotides read TGTGCCAGCAGCTTAGGAGGGGGGGCGCCTAGGAATGAGCAGTTCTTC.

The chain links TRBV14 to TRBJ1-1; 7 bases agree with TRBD1. J was trimmed by 2 bases and V by 4 bases; bases with no gene match: 4. In germline, CDR1 is SGHDN, CDR2 FVKESK. This CDR3 has 14 residues. The CDR3, as DNA: TGTGCCAGCAGCCGACAGGGAACAAACACTGAAGCTTTCTTT. Its protein product is CASSRQGTNTEAFF.

This chain connects TRBV3-1 (or the pseudogene TRBV3-2) to TRBJ1-5, with D unresolved. The CDR3 is 18 amino acids. CDR1 LGHDT and CDR2 YNNKEL come from the germline V gene (reference sequence). V was trimmed by 3 bases and J by 0 bases, leaving 18 bases between them. CDR3 nucleotides: TGTGCCAGCAGCCACGGAGGGCACTTAGAAGGTAGCAATCAGCCCCAGCATTTT. The encoded protein is CASSHGGHLEGSNQPQHF.

This chain links TRBV30 with TRBJ1-1; TRBD1 aligns across 7 bases. V lost 0 bases, J lost 7 bases, and 5 bases stayed unmatched. The CDR3 runs 13 residues. Germline V gene lookup returns CDR1 GTSNPN and CDR2 SVGIG (reference sequence). CDR3 bases: TGTGCCTGGAGTGTGACAGGGCCGGGTGAAGCTTTCTTT. Its protein product is CAWSVTGPGEAFF.

V usage is TRBV11-2 and J usage is TRBJ1-1, with TRBD1 matching 8 bases. CDR1 is SGHAT, CDR2 FQNNGV, per germline. The junction had 3 bases not matched to a gene; V was cut back by 3 bases and J by 3 bases. This CDR3 region has 14 residues. CDR3 sequence: CASSFTGGDTEAFF. CDR3 coding DNA: TGTGCCAGCAGCTTCACAGGGGGGGACACTGAAGCTTTCTTT. Variable domain in full (rest from reference TRBV11-2 and TRBJ1-1): EAGVAQSPRYKIIEKRQSVAFWCNPISGHATLYWYQQILGQGPKLLIQFQNNGVVDDSQLPKDRFSAERLKGVDSTLKIQPAKLEDSAVYLCASSFTGGDTEAFFGQGTRLTVV.